This T cell receptor (beta chain) was found in a study of a mutant IDH1 vaccine in newly diagnosed glioma. Looking at the study overall: Vaccination started 4-6 weeks after radiotherapy alone, or with temozolomide cycles. Study-level findings and limits: Immune responses induced by vaccination arose in approximately 93% of the patients. Pseudoprogression apparently tracked independently of changes in top peripheral T cell clonotypes.

Turning to this clone: Antigen specificity is unknown.

This table comes from immunoSEQ multiplex PCR, and its TCRdb copy is limited to in-frame clones, with some not included. The sample includes about 40,000 clones, just over 90% of them seen just once. Stated time point: week 5, during vaccination. Vaccination comprised doses that each held 300 ug of mutant IDH1 20-mer peptide, plus topical imiquimod. The starting material was PBMCs, obtained from a glioma patient whose treatment included an IDH1 peptide vaccine. This clonotype was obtained from a man aged 50-59 years with glioma.

The chain's CDR3 is CASSEPGHNTGELFF. The CDR3, as DNA: TGTGCCAGCAGTGAGCCGGGACATAACACCGGGGAGCTGTTTTTT. The rearrangement uses TRBV6-1 and TRBJ2-2; D is perhaps TRBD1 (6 bases). The CDR3 runs 15 residues. V was pared by 3 bases and J by 2 bases, with 10 bases between. Germline V CDR1 and CDR2: MNHNS, SASEGT.